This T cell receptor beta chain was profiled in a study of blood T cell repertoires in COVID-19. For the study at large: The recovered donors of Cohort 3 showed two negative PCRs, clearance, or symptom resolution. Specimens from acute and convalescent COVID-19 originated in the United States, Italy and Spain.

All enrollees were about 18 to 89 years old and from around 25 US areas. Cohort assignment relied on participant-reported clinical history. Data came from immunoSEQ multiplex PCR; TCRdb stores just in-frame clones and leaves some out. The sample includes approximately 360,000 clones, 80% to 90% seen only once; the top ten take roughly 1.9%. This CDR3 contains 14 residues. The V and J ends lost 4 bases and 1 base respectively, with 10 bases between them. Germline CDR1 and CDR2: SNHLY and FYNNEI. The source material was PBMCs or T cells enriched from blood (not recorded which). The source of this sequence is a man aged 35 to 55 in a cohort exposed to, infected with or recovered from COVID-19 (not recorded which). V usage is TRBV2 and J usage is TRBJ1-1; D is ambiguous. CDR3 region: CASSASGRNTEAFF. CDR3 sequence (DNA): TGTGCCAGCAGTGCGAGTGGGAGGAACACTGAAGCTTTCTTT.